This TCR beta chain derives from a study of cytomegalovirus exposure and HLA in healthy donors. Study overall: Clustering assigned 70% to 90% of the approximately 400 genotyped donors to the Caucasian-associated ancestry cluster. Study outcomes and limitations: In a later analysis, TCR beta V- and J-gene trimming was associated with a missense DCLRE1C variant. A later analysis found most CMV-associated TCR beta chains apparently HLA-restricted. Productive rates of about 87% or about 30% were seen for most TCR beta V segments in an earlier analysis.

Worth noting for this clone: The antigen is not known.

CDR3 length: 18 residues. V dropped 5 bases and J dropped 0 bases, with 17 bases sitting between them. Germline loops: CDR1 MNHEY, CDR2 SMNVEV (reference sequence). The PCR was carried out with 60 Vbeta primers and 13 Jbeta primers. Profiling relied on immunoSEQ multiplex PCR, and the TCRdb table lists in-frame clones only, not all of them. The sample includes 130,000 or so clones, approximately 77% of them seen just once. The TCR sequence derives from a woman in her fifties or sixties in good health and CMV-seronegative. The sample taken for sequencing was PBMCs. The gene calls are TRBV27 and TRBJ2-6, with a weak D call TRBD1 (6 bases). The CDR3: CASSTHQTGRSGANVLTF. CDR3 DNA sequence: TGTGCCAGCAGTACCCATCAGACAGGACGCTCTGGGGCCAACGTCCTGACTTTC.